One sample yielded the 6 T cell receptor beta chains listed below, sequenced in a study of CD4 T cells in relation to SARS-CoV-2 and coronaviruses. The method was immunoSEQ multiplex PCR; TCRdb's version includes in-frame clones alone and lacks a portion of them. Counted here are some 46,000 clones, roughly 80% occurring once; the ten biggest clones make up more than 1.4%. These TCRs are of unknown antigen specificity. Input material: naive CD4+ T cells from PBMCs, cultured in vitro. The subset here: naive CD4+ T cells isolated by negative enrichment. All receptors derive from an adult with COVID-19.

This chain uses TRBV28 with TRBJ2-2, with D unresolved. Germline CDR1 MDHEN, CDR2 SYDVKM. CDR3 length equals 13 residues. The V end was cut by 6 bases, the J end by 0 bases, with 5 bases between. CDR3 residues: CASRGSNTGELFF. The CDR3, as DNA: TGTGCCAGCAGGGGGTCGAACACCGGGGAGCTGTTTTTT.

The CDR3 nucleotides are TGTGCCAGTAGTATGGCCAGGTCCTACTACGAGCAGTACTTC. Translated, it gives CASSMARSYYEQYF. The chain employs TRBV19 and TRBJ2-7; D gene unclear. Trimming stripped 3 bases from V and 3 bases from J, with 12 bases between. CDR3 length equals 14 residues. Looked up from germline, CDR1 is LNHDA and CDR2 is SQIVND (reference sequence). Complete variable domain (other parts from reference TRBV19 and TRBJ2-7): DGGITQSPKYLFRKEGQNVTLSCEQNLNHDAMYWYRQDPGQGLRLIYYSQIVNDFQKGDIAEGYSVSREKKESFPLTVTSAQKNPTAFYLCASSMARSYYEQYFGPGTRLTVT.

The chain combines TRBV7-2 with TRBJ2-7; unclear D gene. Germline V lookup: CDR1 SGHTA, CDR2 FQGNSA. The CDR3 is 11 amino acids. Trimming removed 1 base from V and 3 bases from J, with 1 base in between. CDR3 region: CASSLDYEQYF. The CDR3 DNA reads as TGTGCCAGCAGCTTAGACTACGAGCAGTACTTC.

The chain carries TRBV5-1 and TRBJ2-3, with 14 bases fitting TRBD2. The CDR3 runs to 14 residues. V lost 4 bases, J lost 10 bases, and 5 bases stayed unmatched. CDR1 and CDR2 from the germline V gene are SGHRS and YFSETQ. The CDR3 loop is CASSAGTSGSAQYF. CDR3 nucleotide sequence: TGCGCCAGCAGCGCCGGGACTAGCGGGAGTGCGCAGTATTTT.

The V and J genes are TRBV6-5 and TRBJ2-1, with D unclear. Germline values: CDR1 MNHEY, CDR2 SVGAGI. This CDR3 comprises 11 residues. The ends were cut back, 5 bases at V and 8 bases at J, with 7 bases in the middle. The DNA for the CDR3 is TGTGCCAGCAGTACCTCGGATGAGCAGTTCTTC. This encodes CASSTSDEQFF.

The rearrangement joins TRBV6-5 to TRBJ1-6, with D possibly matching TRBD1 (5 bases). The CDR3 totals 14 residues. V was pared by 4 bases and J by 6 bases, with 10 bases between. Germline lookup yields CDR1 MNHEY and CDR2 SVGAGI. CDR3 DNA: TGTGCCAGCAGTTCGGGACGGCTTAATTCACCCCTCCACTTT. Amino acid sequence: CASSSGRLNSPLHF.